Each of the 27 T cell receptor beta chains below was sequenced from the same sample in a study of prognosis after radiotherapy for stage I lung cancer. Amplicons of TCR beta CDR3 were generated from genomic DNA by two-round multiplex PCR. Primers were specific to each TRBV and TRBJ gene in first-round PCR. TCRdb re-called the multiplex PCR reads through MiXCR, storing one row per CDR3 protein. This table holds some 14,000 distinct CDR3 sequences, around 33% found once. The specimen was PBMCs, collected before or after stereotactic body radiation therapy (not recorded which). Receptors originate from a donor aged 50 or older with non-small cell lung cancer.

Ten or more counts support this clonotype. The chain employs TRBV5-1 and TRBJ2-7; the D gene is possibly TRBD2 (7 bases). CDR1 and CDR2 from the germline V gene are SGHRS and YFSETQ. The CDR3 has 13 residues. V was trimmed by 4 bases and J by 2 bases, leaving 10 bases between them. DNA of the CDR3: TGCGCCAGCAGCCCCGGGGGGCCCTACGAGCAGTACTTC. Translation: CASSPGGPYEQYF.

J is TRBJ1-4 and V is TRBV9; D perhaps matches TRBD1 (5 bases). Germline lookup yields CDR1 SGDLS and CDR2 YYNGEE. V lost 4 bases and J 5 bases, leaving 9 bases between the germline ends. The CDR3 spans 13 residues. The DNA for the CDR3 is TGTGCCAGCAGCCTGGGACCGAATGAAAAACTGTTTTTT. It translates to CASSLGPNEKLFF.

This clonotype is medium-sized in the sample. For the CDR3, the DNA is TGTGCCAGCAGTGAAGTCTCCGGGACAGGGGCGGAGACCCAGTACTTC. Encoded protein: CASSEVSGTGAETQYF. V and J are TRBV6-1 and TRBJ2-5; 10 bases are shared with TRBD1. Germline V gives CDR1 MNHNS, CDR2 SASEGT. The CDR3 has 16 amino acids. V shed 1 base, J shed 5 bases, and the junction held 7 bases outside the gene matches.

This clonotype is labeled as medium-sized. The chain links TRBV6-1 to TRBJ2-7; D possibly corresponds to TRBD1 (5 bases). From germline, CDR1 is MNHNS and CDR2 SASEGT. This CDR3 spans 14 amino acids. The germline V and J ends were trimmed by 6 bases and 3 bases, with 15 bases remaining between them. CDR3: CASRLTTRDYEQYF. The CDR3 bases are TGTGCCAGCAGATTAACCACCAGGGACTACGAGCAGTACTTC.

With respect to this clonotype: Given the absence of the conserved phenylalanine or tryptophan at the CDR3 end, a read error is likely. The chain uses TRBV7-2 and TRBJ2-1; D is uncertain. This CDR3 contains 15 residues. Trimming took off 4 bases at V and 6 bases at J, with 16 bases between the two ends. Germline CDR1 reads SGHTA; CDR2 reads FQGNSA. CDR3 loop: CASSSLGVGGNEQFS. In DNA form, the CDR3 reads TGTGCCAGCAGCTCCTTGGGTGTGGGCGGCAATGAGCAGTTCTCC.

The V and J genes are TRBV6-5 and TRBJ1-2; D remains unclear. Germline CDR1 and CDR2: MNHEY and SVGAGI. Trimming left V 8 bases short and J 7 bases short, with 20 bases between. The CDR3 totals 14 residues. The CDR3 DNA reads as TGTGCCAGCTGTTCCACTGACGGGGTGGGTGGCTACACCTTC. Encoded protein: CASCSTDGVGGYTF.

Within the sample, this clonotype is medium-sized. The V call is TRBV28, the J call TRBJ2-3, with D unresolved. The V gene lost 4 bases and the J gene lost 6 bases, with 8 bases spanning the gap. CDR3 length: 12 residues. From germline, CDR1 is MDHEN and CDR2 SYDVKM. The CDR3 DNA sequence: TGTGCCAGCAGTTCTAGGATCGATACGCAGTATTTT. The encoded protein is CASSSRIDTQYF.

This chain uses TRBV20-1 with TRBJ2-3; TRBD2 agrees at 7 bases. Trimming at V came to 6 bases and at J to 3 bases, leaving 6 bases not matched to a gene. This CDR3 region has 13 residues. In germline, CDR1 is DFQATT, CDR2 SNEGSKA (reference sequence). DNA for the CDR3: TGCAGTGCCAGAAAGCGGGGAACAGATACGCAGTATTTT. It is translated as CSARKRGTDTQYF.

This clonotype came up many times. It may be a read error: a sequence one base away is much more abundant. V gene TRBV7-9 combines with J gene TRBJ2-2; TRBD2 is a possible D gene (5 bases). CDR1 and CDR2 (germline): SEHNR, FQNEAQ (reference sequence). The CDR3 loop spans 13 amino acids. CDR3 sequence: CASSFANTGELLF. The CDR3 DNA follows: TGTGCCAGCAGCTTTGCGAACACCGGGGAGCTGCTTTTT. Supplemented by reference TRBV7-9 and TRBJ2-2, the full variable domain reads DTGVSQNPRHKITKRGQNVTFRCDPISEHNRLYWYRQTLGQGPEFLTYFQNEAQLEKSRLLSDRFSAERPKGSFSTLEIQRTEQGDSAMYLCASSFANTGELLFGEGSRLTVL.

This clonotype occurred many times. J is TRBJ2-1 and V is TRBV9; D remains unclear. The V gene's germline CDR1 is SGDLS and CDR2 YYNGEE. The CDR3 contains 15 residues. Trimming stripped 4 bases from V and 7 bases from J, with 18 bases between. CDR3 in amino acids: CASSLLGIGVNEQFF. Here the CDR3 DNA reads TGTGCCAGCAGCCTCCTAGGGATCGGAGTGAATGAGCAGTTCTTC.

This clonotype was detected many times. This sequence joins TRBV18 and TRBJ2-7; tentative D call: TRBD1 (5 bases). Between the trimmed V and J ends, which lost 3 bases and 3 bases, there was a span of 12 bases. Germline CDR1 is KGHSH and CDR2 is LQKENI. CDR3 length: 14 amino acids. CDR3 loop: CASSPRFQGYEQYF. The CDR3 bases are TGTGCCAGCTCACCCCGATTTCAGGGCTACGAGCAGTACTTC.

This clonotype appeared a single time. A far larger clone lies a single base away; this is likely a read error. The chain couples TRBV6-1 to TRBJ1-2, with D possibly matching TRBD1 (6 bases). V lost 3 bases and J lost 7, with 15 bases in between. Germline CDR1 is MNHNS and CDR2 is SASEGT. This CDR3 is built from 14 residues. DNA for the CDR3: TGTGCCAGCAGTGAGTCCCACAGGGTGAGTGGCTACACCTTC. It translates to CASSESHRVSGYTF.

This clonotype was observed at least ten times. CDR3 amino acids: CASSRDRGRSNQPQHF. The CDR3 DNA sequence: TGTGCCAGCTCACGGGACAGGGGGAGGAGCAATCAGCCCCAGCATTTT. The V call is TRBV18, the J call TRBJ1-5; 11 nucleotides align to TRBD1. CDR3 length: 16 residues. Germline CDR1 reads KGHSH; CDR2 reads LQKENI. V shed 4 bases, J shed 1 base, and the junction held 3 bases outside the gene matches.

About this clonotype: A clone one base away is much larger, so this may be a read error. CDR3 loop: CASSSSSRGVYEQYF. DNA of the CDR3: TGTGCCAGCAGTTCGTCCTCGAGGGGGGTTTACGAGCAGTACTTC. The V and J genes are TRBV6-5 and TRBJ2-7; D tentatively reads TRBD1 or TRBD2 (6 bases each). V lost 4 bases to trimming and J lost 4 bases, with 17 bases between them. CDR3 length: 15 amino acids. Germline V gene sequence: CDR1 MNHEY, CDR2 SVGAGI.

The CDR3 nucleotides read TGTGCCAGCAGTGAGTTCGGCGGGGGGGCAATGCAGTTCTTC. Protein: CASSEFGGGAMQFF. The chain has TRBV6-1 and TRBJ2-1, with 9 nucleotides matching TRBD2. Germline CDR1 reads MNHNS; CDR2 reads SASEGT. This CDR3 comprises 14 residues. V trimming: 3 bases; J trimming: 12 bases; junction bases outside the gene matches: 9.

This clonotype was seen repeatedly, ten times or more. V is TRBV28 and J is TRBJ2-5; 7 bases match TRBD1. The J segment lost 2 bases and the V segment lost 3 bases, leaving 9 bases of the junction unmatched. The CDR3 is 16 amino acids. The V gene's germline CDR1 is MDHEN and CDR2 SYDVKM. The CDR3 sequence: CASSFHGTASQETQYF. The DNA of the CDR3 is TGTGCCAGCAGTTTTCACGGGACAGCATCTCAAGAGACCCAGTACTTC.

As concerns this clonotype: One base separates it from a far larger clone, so it is likely a read error. The V and J genes are TRBV6-5 and TRBJ1-5; 11 bases are a match to TRBD1. Per the germline V gene, CDR1 is MNHEY and CDR2 is SVGAGI. The CDR3 spans 20 residues. The ends lost 0 bases at V and 1 base at J; junction bases unmatched: 11. CDR3 nucleotides: TGTGCCAGCAGTTACTCGATCGAGGACAGGGGGCGAGGGAGCAATCAGCCCCAGCATTTT. Amino acids: CASSYSIEDRGRGSNQPQHF.

This clonotype was detected many times. The chain combines TRBV7-9 with TRBJ1-4; D gene uncertain. Germline CDR1 and CDR2: SEHNR and FQNEAQ (reference sequence). Trimming cost V 3 bases and J 5 bases, with 22 bases left between them. CDR3 size: 18 residues. CDR3 DNA sequence: TGTGCCAGCAGCTTTCGGGAGAACATATTACCGAGAAATGAAAAACTGTTTTTT. Amino acids: CASSFRENILPRNEKLFF.

The table lists this clonotype with many counts. This chain connects TRBV3-1 to TRBJ1-4, with unresolved D. CDR3 length equals 12 residues. The ends were cut back, 3 bases at V and 6 bases at J, with 5 bases in the middle. CDR1 and CDR2 (germline): LGHDT, YNNKEL (reference sequence). CDR3: CASSHLDEKLFF. In DNA, the CDR3 is TGTGCCAGCAGCCATCTAGATGAAAAACTGTTTTTT.

There are many counts of this clonotype. V gene TRBV7-9 combines with J gene TRBJ2-1; the D is unclear. This CDR3 is built from 11 residues. Trimming removed 5 bases from V and 5 bases from J, with 4 bases in between. Germline lookup yields CDR1 SEHNR and CDR2 FQNEAQ (reference sequence). CDR3 amino acids: CASSPDNEQFF. CDR3 DNA sequence: TGTGCCAGCAGCCCGGACAATGAGCAGTTCTTC.

The table lists this clonotype with many counts. The chain recombines TRBV20-1 with TRBJ1-2; the D is unclear. Trimming pared 0 bases from V and 4 bases from J, leaving 18 bases between. The CDR3 runs to 16 residues. Germline V lookup: CDR1 DFQATT, CDR2 SNEGSKA (reference sequence). In DNA form, the CDR3 reads TGCAGTGCTAGAGATTTAGGATCCTACGAGGGCTATGGCTACACCTTC. Translated, it gives CSARDLGSYEGYGYTF.

Ten or more counts support this clonotype. One end of the junction fails to match germline, which may point to a read error. DNA for the CDR3: TGTGCCACCAGCAGAGATGGGACTAGAACTTGGTTC. As protein: CATSRDGTRTWF. This chain links TRBV15 with TRBJ2-5; 8 bases align to TRBD2. This CDR3 region has 12 residues. Germline V gene data show CDR1 as LNHNV and CDR2 as YYDKDF (reference sequence).

Regarding this clonotype: A far more abundant clone sits one base away, making this likely a read error. The rearrangement links TRBV12-5 to TRBJ2-1, with TRBD1 matching 7 bases. CDR3 length: 15 amino acids. Germline CDR1 reads LGHNT; CDR2 reads FRNRAP. The CDR3 spells CVSSRAQGDYNEQFF. In nucleotides, the CDR3 is TGTGTCAGCAGCCGGGCCCAGGGGGATTACAATGAGCAGTTCTTC.

This clonotype was seen repeatedly, ten times or more. The gene calls are TRBV20-1 and TRBJ1-5; D remains unclear. Germline V gene sequence: CDR1 DFQATT, CDR2 SNEGSKA (reference sequence). The CDR3 extends over 18 amino acids. Trimming cost V 3 bases and J 2 bases, with 23 bases left between them. The CDR3 DNA sequence: TGCAGTGCTAGTTGGGATCAGATTACAGCGGATCGCAATCAGCCCCAGCATTTT. Protein sequence: CSASWDQITADRNQPQHF.

As for this clonotype: Relative to the germline gene, one junction end is altered; a read error may explain this. The rearrangement joins TRBV6-1 to TRBJ2-1, with 9 bases lining up with TRBD1. The germline gives CDR1 MNHNS, CDR2 SASEGT. This CDR3 is built from 13 residues. CDR3 in DNA: TGTACCAGTCTGGACAGGGGCGACAATGAGCAGTTCTTC. Translating it yields CTSLDRGDNEQFF.

V is TRBV19 and J is TRBJ2-5; D is tentatively TRBD1 or TRBD2 (5 bases each). The CDR3 consists of 12 residues. Germline CDR1 reads LNHDA; CDR2 reads SQIVND (reference sequence). V was pared by 7 bases and J by 7 bases, with 13 bases between. CDR3 sequence reads: CASTGPAGTQYF. DNA of the CDR3: TGTGCCAGTACGGGGCCTGCAGGGACCCAGTACTTC.

Of note for this clonotype: As the CDR3 is not closed by the conserved phenylalanine or tryptophan, this likely results from a read error. This chain joins TRBV6-1 and TRBJ2-3, with no clear D. The CDR3 has 12 amino acids. V was cut by 7 bases and J by 4 bases, with 9 bases left in between. CDR1 is MNHNS and CDR2 is SASEGT in the germline V gene. In nucleotides, the CDR3 is TGTGCCAGCAAGTATAACTCAGATACGCAGTATTAT. This gives the protein CASKYNSDTQYY.